The T cell receptor (beta chain) under discussion was sequenced for a study of blood T cells in healthy people across ages. The study, taken as a whole, reports: Long-lived donors exceeded aged donors in naive CD4+ cells and diversity. The diversity estimates, figures obtained from one million T cells, were considered underestimates.

This clonotype has a count of ten or more. The antigen is unknown. The use of a sample-barcoded 5' primer and a J-beta primer mix characterized a second PCR of roughly 7 to 12 cycles. TCRdb recomputed calls from the 5' RACE reads with MiXCR, one row per CDR3 protein. The repertoire consists of around 710,000 distinct CDR3 sequences, with approximately 39% occurring once and the leading ten covering 20% to 25%. The specimen was blood. The receptor was derived from a woman aged 55 to 70 in good health.

CDR3: CASSQEGSKRGGPYEQYF. The CDR3 region has the DNA TGTGCCAGCAGCCAAGAAGGAAGTAAGCGGGGCGGCCCCTACGAGCAGTACTTC. The rearrangement uses TRBV4-2 and TRBJ2-7; TRBD2 matches 7 bases. V trimming: 0 bases; J trimming: 2 bases; junction bases outside the gene matches: 13. From germline, CDR1 is LGHNA and CDR2 YNFKEQ. This CDR3 spans 18 amino acids.